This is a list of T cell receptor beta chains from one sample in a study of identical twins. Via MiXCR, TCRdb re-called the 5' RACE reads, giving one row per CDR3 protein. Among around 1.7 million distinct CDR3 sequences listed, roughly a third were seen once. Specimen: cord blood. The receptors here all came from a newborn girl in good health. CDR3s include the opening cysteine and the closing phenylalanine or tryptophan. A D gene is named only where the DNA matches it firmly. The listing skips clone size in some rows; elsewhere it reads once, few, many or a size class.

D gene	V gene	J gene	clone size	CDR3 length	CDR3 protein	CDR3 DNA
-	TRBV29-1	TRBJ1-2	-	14	CSAEARGRDYGYTF	TGCAGCGCTGAAGCCCGCGGCAGGGACTATGGCTACACCTTC
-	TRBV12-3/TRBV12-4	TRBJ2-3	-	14	CASSRVSGADTQYF	TGTGCCAGCAGTCGTGTGTCAGGGGCAGATACGCAGTATTTT
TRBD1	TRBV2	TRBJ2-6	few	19	CASSFPGQGSSTGANVLTF	TGTGCCAGCAGCTTCCCGGGACAGGGGTCCTCAACTGGGGCCAACGTCCTGACTTTC
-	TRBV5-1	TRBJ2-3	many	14	CASSSAGTTDTQYF	TGCGCCAGCAGCTCGGCAGGGACGACAGATACGCAGTATTTT
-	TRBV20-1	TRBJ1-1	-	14	CSARDPTAGTEAFF	TGCAGTGCTAGAGACCCTACGGCGGGCACTGAAGCTTTCTTT
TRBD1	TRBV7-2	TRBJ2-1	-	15	CASRPNPDRVGEQFF	TGTGCCAGCAGGCCAAACCCGGACAGGGTTGGTGAGCAGTTCTTC
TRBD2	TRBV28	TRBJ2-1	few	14	CASSFSGSINEQFF	TGTGCCAGCAGTTTTAGCGGGAGTATCAATGAGCAGTTCTTC
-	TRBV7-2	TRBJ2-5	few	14	CASSSTKGKETQYF	TGTGCCAGCAGCTCAACCAAGGGAAAAGAGACCCAGTACTTC
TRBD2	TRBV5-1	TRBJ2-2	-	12	CASRLAGSRMFF	TGCGCCAGCAGACTAGCGGGGAGTCGCATGTTTTTT
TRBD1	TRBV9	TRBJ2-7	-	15	CASSVDGTGGNEQYF	TGTGCCAGCAGCGTAGACGGGACAGGGGGTAACGAGCAGTACTTC
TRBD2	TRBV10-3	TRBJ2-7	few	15	CAISALAGAHYEQYF	TGTGCCATCAGTGCCCTAGCGGGAGCCCACTACGAGCAGTACTTC
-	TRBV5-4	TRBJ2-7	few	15	CASSSREGIPYEQYF	TGTGCCAGCAGCTCCCGCGAGGGGATCCCCTACGAGCAGTACTTC
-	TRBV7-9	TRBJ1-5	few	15	CASSFYLDSNQPQHF	TGTGCCAGCAGCTTTTATCTGGACAGCAATCAGCCCCAGCATTTT
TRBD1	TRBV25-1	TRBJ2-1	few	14	CASSESGTGWEQFF	TGTGCCAGCAGTGAATCGGGGACAGGGTGGGAGCAGTTCTTC
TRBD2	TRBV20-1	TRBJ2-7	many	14	CSVVKLAGRYEQYF	TGCAGTGTCGTAAAGTTAGCGGGCCGCTACGAGCAGTACTTC
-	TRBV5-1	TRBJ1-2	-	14	CASSLSWRHYGYTF	TGCGCCAGCAGCTTGAGCTGGCGGCACTATGGCTACACCTTC
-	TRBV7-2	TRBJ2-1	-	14	CASSLARRYYEQFF	TGTGCCAGCAGCTTAGCGAGAAGGTACTATGAGCAGTTCTTC
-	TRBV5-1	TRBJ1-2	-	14	CASSLSVGGYGYTF	TGCGCCAGCAGCTTGAGTGTAGGGGGCTATGGCTACACCTTC
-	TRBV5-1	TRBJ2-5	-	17	CASSLFPGLYGSETQYF	TGCGCCAGCAGCCTATTCCCAGGGCTGTACGGTTCGGAGACCCAGTACTTC
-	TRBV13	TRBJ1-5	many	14	CASSLGGRGQPQHF	TGTGCCAGCAGCTTAGGGGGCAGGGGTCAGCCCCAGCATTTT
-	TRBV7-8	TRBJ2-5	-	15	CASSLTGLRHETQYF	TGTGCCAGCAGCTTGACGGGGCTTCGCCACGAGACCCAGTACTTC
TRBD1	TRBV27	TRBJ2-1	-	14	CASSFHDRGNEQFF	TGTGCCAGCAGTTTCCACGACAGGGGAAATGAGCAGTTCTTC
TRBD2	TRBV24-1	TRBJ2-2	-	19	CATSDAPGLAGDRAGELFF	TGTGCCACCAGTGATGCCCCGGGACTAGCGGGAGATCGGGCCGGGGAGCTGTTTTTT
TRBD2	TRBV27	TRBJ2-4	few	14	CASSFQGGRYIQYF	TGTGCCAGCAGTTTTCAGGGAGGGAGGTACATTCAGTACTTC
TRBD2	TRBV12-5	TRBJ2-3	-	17	CASGYHGLAEGLDTQYF	TGTGCTAGTGGCTACCATGGGCTAGCGGAGGGTCTGGATACGCAGTATTTT
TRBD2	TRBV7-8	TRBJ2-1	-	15	CASSTLTGGLNEQFF	TGTGCCAGCAGCACTTTAACGGGGGGGCTAAATGAGCAGTTCTTC
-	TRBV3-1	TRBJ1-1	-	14	CASSQLLWDTEAFF	TGTGCCAGCAGCCAATTGCTCTGGGACACTGAAGCTTTCTTT
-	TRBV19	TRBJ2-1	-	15	CASGIARAYYNEQFF	TGTGCCAGTGGCATAGCGAGAGCTTACTACAATGAGCAGTTCTTC
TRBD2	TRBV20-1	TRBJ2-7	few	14	CSAETSGRLYEQYF	TGCAGTGCAGAAACTAGCGGGAGGCTCTACGAGCAGTACTTC
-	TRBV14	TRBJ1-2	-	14	CASSQRATNYGYTF	TGTGCCAGCAGCCAACGGGCGACTAACTATGGCTACACCTTC
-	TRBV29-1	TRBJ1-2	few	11	CSVGQPYGYTF	TGCAGCGTTGGACAGCCCTATGGCTACACCTTC
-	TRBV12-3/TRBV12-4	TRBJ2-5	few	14	CASSHGQIQETQYF	TGTGCCAGCAGCCACGGACAGATCCAAGAGACCCAGTACTTC
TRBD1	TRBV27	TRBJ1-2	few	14	CASTSPGGQVYYTF	TGTGCCAGCACCTCCCCAGGGGGCCAGGTATACTACACCTTC
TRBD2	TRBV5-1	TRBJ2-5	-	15	CASSFSASGSETQYF	TGCGCCAGCAGCTTTTCGGCTAGCGGGAGTGAGACCCAGTACTTC
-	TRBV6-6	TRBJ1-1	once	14	CASSLPHLNTEAFF	TGTGCCAGCAGTCTACCGCATCTTAACACTGAAGCTTTCTTT
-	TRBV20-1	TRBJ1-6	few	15	CSARWPTGPNSPLHF	TGCAGTGCTAGATGGCCGACAGGCCCTAATTCACCCCTCCACTTT
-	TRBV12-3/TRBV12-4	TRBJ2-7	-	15	CASSLGSARVRVQYF	TGTGCCAGCAGTTTAGGTTCGGCCAGGGTTCGGGTGCAGTACTTC
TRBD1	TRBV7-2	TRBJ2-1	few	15	CASSWDRGKYNEQFF	TGTGCCAGCAGCTGGGACAGGGGAAAATACAATGAGCAGTTCTTC
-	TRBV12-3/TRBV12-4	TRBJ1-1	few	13	CASKTGRAAEAFF	TGTGCCAGCAAAACAGGGAGGGCGGCTGAAGCTTTCTTT
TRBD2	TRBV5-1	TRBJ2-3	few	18	CASSFAGTSGISTDTQYF	TGCGCCAGCAGCTTCGCCGGGACTAGCGGGATCAGCACAGATACGCAGTATTTT